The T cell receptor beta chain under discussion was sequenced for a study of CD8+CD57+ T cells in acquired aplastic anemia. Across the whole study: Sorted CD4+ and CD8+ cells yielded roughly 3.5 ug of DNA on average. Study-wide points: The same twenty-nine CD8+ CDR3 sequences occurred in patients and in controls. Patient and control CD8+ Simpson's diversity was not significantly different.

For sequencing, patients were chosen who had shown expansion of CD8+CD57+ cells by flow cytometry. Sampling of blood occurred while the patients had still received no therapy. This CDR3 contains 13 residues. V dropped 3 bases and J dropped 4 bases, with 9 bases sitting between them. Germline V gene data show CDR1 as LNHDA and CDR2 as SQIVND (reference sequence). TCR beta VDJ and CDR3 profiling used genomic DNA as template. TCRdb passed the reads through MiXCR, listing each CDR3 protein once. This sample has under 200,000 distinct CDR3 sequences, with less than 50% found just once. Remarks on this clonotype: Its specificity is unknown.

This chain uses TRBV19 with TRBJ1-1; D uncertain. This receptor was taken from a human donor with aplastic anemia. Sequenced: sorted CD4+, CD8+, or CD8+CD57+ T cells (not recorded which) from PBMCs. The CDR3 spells CASSIGRFTEAFF. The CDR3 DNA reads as TGTGCCAGTAGTATTGGGAGGTTCACTGAAGCTTTCTTT. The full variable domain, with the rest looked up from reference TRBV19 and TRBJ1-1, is DGGITQSPKYLFRKEGQNVTLSCEQNLNHDAMYWYRQDPGQGLRLIYYSQIVNDFQKGDIAEGYSVSREKKESFPLTVTSAQKNPTAFYLCASSIGRFTEAFFGQGTRLTVV.